This TCR beta chain comes out of a study of shared clonotypes between healthy human individuals. Study-wide background: For every donor, three CD4 naive, three CD4 memory, two CD8 naive and one CD8 memory plates were used.

About this clone itself: Its antigen is unidentified.

Assay used: immunoSEQ multiplex PCR; TCRdb lists only in-frame clones, some missing. The sample lists approximately 2.1 million clones, about 92% occurring once. The CDR3 extends over 16 amino acids. Per germline, CDR1 SEHNR and CDR2 FQNEAQ (reference sequence). The ends lost 0 bases at V and 5 bases at J; junction bases unmatched: 6. Study-level findings and limits: Sequencing depth was expected to influence donor clonotype sharing. Relative to memory subsets, naive subsets generally showed larger estimated richness.

This clonotype was obtained from a man between 18 and 35 years old in good health. Some clones in this sample may be carry-over from other donors' samples. Material: naive CD4+ T cells from PBMCs. The subset denotes: CD45RA+ positively selected. The chain employs TRBV7-9 and TRBJ2-5; 10 bases map to TRBD1. The CDR3 DNA follows: TGTGCCAGCAGCTTAGCCCGGGACAGGGGAGCCGAGACCCAGTACTTC. Its protein product is CASSLARDRGAETQYF.